The TCR beta chain under discussion was sequenced for a study of T cell responses to AZD1222 COVID-19 vaccine (dated by TCRdb to the early 2020s). Broadly, across the study: AZD1222 recipients given second doses at about 4 weeks or at about 12 weeks were pooled, since spike-specific TCR depth and breadth were not found to differ between the two schedules. TCR sequencing covered 230 to 250 trial participants: 200 to 210 given two doses of AZD1222 and approximately 26 given two doses of MenACWY control vaccine. Trial participants were enrolled by age into subgroups of 18-55, 56-69 and 70-plus years, and around 150, 29 and 61 TCR-sequenced participants, respectively, were included in these subgroups.

Overall study outcomes, separate from this receptor: Conclusions about previously exposed vaccinees were limited because only 5 or 6 AZD1222 recipients were SARS-CoV-2 seropositive at baseline. Epitopes outside the regions mutated in the B.1.351 and B.1.1.7 variants were reportedly recognized by nearly half of the unique spike-specific TCRs. Vaccine-associated CD4 TCRs spanned the whole spike protein, with dominant responses in regions 160-218 and 743-854. No day 14 peak-response samples were available, so repertoires were characterized only after the peak T cell response. Participants were mostly white British and included more females than males, and it was suggested by the authors that clonal diversity may have been underestimated. Spike-specific TCR breadth and depth rose significantly after two AZD1222 doses compared with day 0 and with MenACWY recipients. The 56-69-year group was small, and its depth increase did not reach significance, likely because of low power.

In the case of this clone: This receptor's antigen is unknown. No base quality information exists; no much larger clone differs at one position.

The time point label, as the study defines it: baseline before first vaccination. The vaccinee samples were drawn from two UK trials, COV001 and COV002, one of which was a single-blind randomized controlled phase 2/3 trial testing AZD1222 (ChAdOx1 nCoV-19) in healthy adults. For TCRbeta chain sequencing, PBMC samples from trial participants were taken at day 0 and at day 28 after the second dose. Taken from cysteine to phenylalanine, the CDR3 has 14 residues. Of all the DNA, just the CDR3 is kept, 42 bases in frame from base 1. V was cut back by 1 base and J by 6 bases, leaving a gap of 10 bases between them. From the germline V gene, CDR1 is LGHNA and CDR2 is YSLEER. The CDR3 regions of human TCRbeta chains were analyzed by immunosequencing. Concerning the study's data processing: Repertoire TCRs were checked for matches against a reference library of SARS-CoV-2-specific TCRs that had been generated using the MIRA antigen-specificity platform. Breadth was defined as the fraction of unique TCRs that were SARS-CoV-2-associated, and depth was defined as the fraction of total T cells that were SARS-CoV-2-associated. Using the MIRA data, each spike-specific TCR was assigned both to the spike region to which the TCR was reactive and to a CD4 or CD8 class. Log10-transformed breadth and depth values were compared by one-way ANOVA with Sidak's multiple comparisons tests. TCRdb's version of the immuneACCESS table is confined to in-frame rearrangements and falls short of the full clone set. An unresolved V gene accounts for under half of the shortfall where checked; the remainder is of unknown origin. The D gene and trimming were derived from the DNA, and the V and J assignments and clone size from that table. Present in this sample are about 120,000 clones, about 87% of which were seen just once. The ten most abundant clones make up roughly 12% of the sample.

This sequence was found in an adult in good health. The V and J genes are TRBV4-3 and TRBJ2-1; the D segment might be TRBD1 or TRBD2, since each matches 6 bases. Sequencing used peripheral blood, obtained on day 0 of AZD1222 vaccination. The nucleotides read TGCGCCAGCAGCCAAGTGGGGGGCGTCAATGAGCAGTTCTTC. This encodes CASSQVGGVNEQFF.